The following is a TCR beta chain sequence with its context. The table came from immunoSEQ multiplex PCR; TCRdb's copy has only in-frame clones and leaves some out. The sample carries 100,000 or so clones, about four fifths recorded once. These data are taken from a study of blood T cell repertoires in COVID-19. On the study more broadly: Sites in the United States, Italy and Spain provided acute and convalescent COVID-19 samples. Sample material is recorded as cDNA or gDNA derived from T cells, B-cell-depleted T cells, or PBMCs.

Losses at the gene ends were 5 bases for V and 15 bases for J; bases not matched to a gene: 4. CDR3 length equals 11 residues. This clonotype was sampled from a woman aged 80 or older with acute or convalescent COVID-19. The sequencing sample was made of peripheral blood. V is TRBV12-3 or TRBV12-4 and J is TRBJ2-1; TRBD1 aligns across 10 bases. The CDR3 is CASSGTGVLFF. CDR3 nucleotides: TGTGCCAGCAGTGGGACAGGGGTGCTGTTCTTC.